These T cell receptor beta chains were read from a single sample in a study of somatic mutations in cytotoxic T cells in rheumatoid arthritis. Method: immunoSEQ multiplex PCR; TCRdb's copy keeps in-frame clones and lacks some. The sample shows tens of thousands of clones, under 85% of them seen only once. The sequenced sample consisted of CD8+ T cells sorted from blood. The origin of the receptors is an adult with rheumatoid arthritis. Both conserved end residues are part of each CDR3. Each record gives: V gene, clone size, D gene, J gene, CDR3 DNA, CDR3 protein. A D gene is named only where the DNA matches it firmly. Clone size is stated in some rows and not others, as once, few, many or a class when expanded.

>TRBV28|-|TRBD1|TRBJ1-2
TGTGCCAGCAGCCCCCGGGACAGGGGGAACAACTATGGCTACACCTTC
CASSPRDRGNNYGYTF
>TRBV7-9|-|TRBD2|TRBJ2-3
TGTGCCAGCAGCTTAAGCGGGGCAGATACGCAGTATTTT
CASSLSGADTQYF
>TRBV9|-|-|TRBJ1-3
TGTGCCAGCGGACCCGGCGGGGGGGCCGGAAACACCATATATTTT
CASGPGGGAGNTIYF
>TRBV29-1|-|TRBD1|TRBJ1-2
TGCAGCGTTGAGGACAGGGCTGGCTACACCTTC
CSVEDRAGYTF
>TRBV5-5|once|-|TRBJ1-5
TGTGCCAGCAGCTTGCTTGGCAATCAGCCCCAGCATTTT
CASSLLGNQPQHF
>TRBV7-8|-|-|TRBJ1-3
TGTGCCAGTCGATCTCGGGCCTCAGGAAACACCATATATTTT
CASRSRASGNTIYF
>TRBV11-2|-|-|TRBJ2-3
TGTGCCAGCAGCCCCGGTTCTAGGGTACACACAGATACGCAGTATTTT
CASSPGSRVHTDTQYF
>TRBV6-5|-|-|TRBJ1-2
TGTGCCAGTACTACAGGGAAAGGCTACACCTTC
CASTTGKGYTF
>TRBV20-1|-|TRBD2|TRBJ2-1
TGCAGTGCTGAGGCGGGAGGGCTGATGTTCTTC
CSAEAGGLMFF
>TRBV27|-|TRBD1|TRBJ2-7
TGTGCCAGCAGTTGGGACAGGGAAGTGCGGGACGAGCAGTACTTC
CASSWDREVRDEQYF
>TRBV6-9|-|TRBD2|TRBJ2-7
TGTGCCAGCAGCCGGCCGGGACTAGCGCGATGCTCTGGTACCCCAGGGCAGTACTTC
CASSRPGLARCSGTPGQYF
>TRBV2|-|-|TRBJ2-7
TGTGCCAGCAGTGAAGGGGCCTACGAGCAGTACTTC
CASSEGAYEQYF
>TRBV6-5|-|-|TRBJ1-4
TGTGCCAGCAGTTACGGGGGAGGCGAAAAACTGTTTTTT
CASSYGGGEKLFF
>TRBV9|-|TRBD2|TRBJ2-4
TGTGCCAGCAGCCCAGGGACTAGCTCGTCCAAAAACATTCAGTACTTC
CASSPGTSSSKNIQYF
>TRBV30|-|TRBD1|TRBJ1-1
TGTGCCTGGTCCACGAAGGACAGGCTGAACACTGAAGCTTTCTTT
CAWSTKDRLNTEAFF
>TRBV7-8|-|-|TRBJ2-2
TGTGCCAGCAGCTGGTATACCGGGGAGCTGTTTTTT
CASSWYTGELFF
>TRBV7-2|-|-|TRBJ2-7
TGTGCCAGCAGCTTAGTCTGGGCTGCCTCCTACGAGCAGTACTTC
CASSLVWAASYEQYF
>TRBV5-1|-|TRBD2|TRBJ2-1
TGCGCCAGCAGCAAAAAGGGACTAGCGGGAGGGTGGAATGAGCAGTTCTTC
CASSKKGLAGGWNEQFF
>TRBV6-1|-|-|TRBJ1-6
TGTGCCAGCAGTGGGGGACGGGGTTATAATTCACCCCTCCACTTT
CASSGGRGYNSPLHF
>TRBV9|-|TRBD2|TRBJ2-3
TGTGCCAGCAGCGCCGCCATAAATAGCGGGAGGAGAGATACGCAGTATTTT
CASSAAINSGRRDTQYF
>TRBV2|-|-|TRBJ2-7
TGTGCCAGCAGTCGCGTAGGCCCCTCCTACGAGCAGTACTTC
CASSRVGPSYEQYF
>TRBV7-9|-|TRBD1|TRBJ2-2
TGTGCCAGCAGCTCGCATCCTTTACAGGGGGCGCGCACCGGGGAGCTGTTTTTT
CASSSHPLQGARTGELFF
>TRBV4-2|-|TRBD2|TRBJ2-1
TGTGCCAGCAGCCAAGATCGGTCTAGCGGTTACAATGAGCAGTTCTTC
CASSQDRSSGYNEQFF
>TRBV18|-|-|TRBJ1-5
TGTGCCAGCTCACCGTTGGATAGCAATCAGCCCCAGCATTTT
CASSPLDSNQPQHF